The present entry profiles one TCR beta chain with its context. The antigen is undetermined. The germline V and J ends were trimmed by 1 base and 7 bases, with 15 bases remaining between them. CDR1 SGHKS and CDR2 YYEKEE come from the germline V gene (reference sequence). The CDR3 totals 15 residues. PCR was performed a second time for about 6 to 12 cycles using a sample-barcoded 5' primer and a J-beta primer mix. TCRdb re-analysed the 5' RACE reads in MiXCR, keeping a single row per CDR3 protein. The table lists about 1.6 million distinct CDR3 sequences, around 35% of them singletons, with approximately 10% in the top ten. This sample stems from a study of blood T cells in healthy people across ages. Overall study findings and caveats: Both naive CD4+ cell counts and diversity were greater in long-lived donors than in aged donors. With unsorted PBMCs, a conclusive comparison of naive versus antigen-experienced cells was not possible. While age rose, TCR beta diversity per million T cells dropped in a roughly linear way.

Sequences were obtained from blood. This TCR was recovered from a woman younger than 45 in good health. The gene calls are TRBV5-5 and TRBJ1-5; the D is unclear. CDR3 sequence (DNA): TGTGCCAGCAGCTTGACCTCTGGAAAGGCCCAGCCCCAGCATTTT. Amino acid sequence: CASSLTSGKAQPQHF.